This is a list of T cell receptor beta chains from one sample in a study of HIV-infected patients and healthy controls. From the 5' RACE reads, TCRdb called clonotypes with MiXCR, one entry per CDR3 protein. Among 5,000 to 7,000 distinct CDR3 sequences, approximately 11% were seen once, and the ten largest hold about a quarter. Source: blood, taken before antiretroviral therapy. The receptors come from an adult with HIV infection. The CDR3 runs from the conserved cysteine through the conserved F or W. Fields, in order: D gene, V gene, J gene, clone size, CDR3 DNA, CDR3 protein. The D gene is left open where the match is weak. Some rows have no size entry. The others give once, few or many, or a class for an expanded clone.

.	TRBV20-1	TRBJ2-3	medium-sized	TGCAGTGCTAGAGAGTATGAGGGGAGCACAGATACGCAGTATTTT	CSAREYEGSTDTQYF
TRBD1	TRBV14	TRBJ1-2	many	TGTGCCAGCAGCCAAACAGGGGTCAACTATGGCTACACCTTC	CASSQTGVNYGYTF
.	TRBV28	TRBJ1-1	many	TGTGCCAGCAGTTCCTTTTCGGACCGGGGCACTGAAGCTTTCTTT	CASSSFSDRGTEAFF
.	TRBV28	TRBJ1-2	many	TGTGCCAGCAGTTCAAGGGGCATCGGGACCTTC	CASSSRGIGTF
.	TRBV3-1	TRBJ2-7	many	TGTGCCAGCAGCCAAGGTCTCTCCATTACCCGCGACCACGAGCAGTACTTC	CASSQGLSITRDHEQYF
.	TRBV6-6	TRBJ2-1	.	TGTGCCAGCAGTCCCGACGCTAGTAGAGAGCAGTTCTTC	CASSPDASREQFF
.	TRBV7-8	TRBJ2-3	.	TGTGCCAGCAGCTTAGCGCTAGAGGGAGAAGCAGATACGCAGTATTTT	CASSLALEGEADTQYF
TRBD2	TRBV7-9	TRBJ2-5	medium-sized	TGTGCCAGCAGCCCTGGGACTAGCGCGATCCAAGAGACCCAGTACTTC	CASSPGTSAIQETQYF
TRBD2	TRBV20-1	TRBJ2-7	few	TGCAGTGCTAGAGGACTAGCGGGAGTGGACGAGCAGTACTTC	CSARGLAGVDEQYF
.	TRBV3-1	TRBJ1-1	medium-sized	TGTGCCAGCAGCAGCGGGGGGGCTGTTATCTTT	CASSSGGAVIF
.	TRBV10-3	TRBJ2-5	medium-sized	TGTGCCATCAGTGAGTCGGCCAGGGTAGGAGAGACCCAGTACTTC	CAISESARVGETQYF
.	TRBV12-3/TRBV12-4	TRBJ1-1	few	TGTGCCAGCAGTTTAGAGCGGCTGCGGGAGGCTTTCTTT	CASSLERLREAFF
TRBD2	TRBV9	TRBJ2-1	.	TGTGCCAGCAGCGTGCCCCCTCTACGGATAGCGGGAGTTGTCGATGAGCAGTTCTTC	CASSVPPLRIAGVVDEQFF
.	TRBV28	TRBJ1-4	medium-sized	TGTGCCAGCAGCCCAAATCAGGGCGGAACTAATGAAAAACTGTTTTTT	CASSPNQGGTNEKLFF
TRBD1	TRBV29-1	TRBJ1-1	.	TGCAGCGTCGCTGGGGGGACAGGGGGATCGAACACTGAAGCTTTCTTT	CSVAGGTGGSNTEAFF
TRBD2	TRBV3-1	TRBJ2-1	medium-sized	TGTGCCAGCAGCCAAGGTCTAGCGGGGGCCTACAATGAGCAGTTCTTC	CASSQGLAGAYNEQFF
TRBD1	TRBV12-3/TRBV12-4	TRBJ1-1	.	TGTGCCAGCAGTTGGACAGGGGCGGCTTTCTTT	CASSWTGAAFF
.	TRBV5-1	TRBJ1-5	medium-sized	TGCGCCAGCAGCTTGGATCCGTCAGGGCAGCAGCCCCAGCATTTT	CASSLDPSGQQPQHF
.	TRBV29-1	TRBJ2-4	few	TGCAGCGTTGACAAGCTCTCCGGGAACATTCAGTACTTC	CSVDKLSGNIQYF
TRBD1	TRBV11-3	TRBJ2-3	medium-sized	TGTGCCAGCAGCCAACAGGGGTCAGATACGCAGTATTTT	CASSQQGSDTQYF
TRBD1	TRBV2	TRBJ1-2	medium-sized	TGTGCCAGCAGCGAACAGGGGATAGAGGATGGCTACACCTTC	CASSEQGIEDGYTF
.	TRBV5-6	TRBJ1-1	many	TGTGCCAGCAGCTTGGGGTTCACACAGGGTCCTGAAGCTTTCTTT	CASSLGFTQGPEAFF
TRBD1	TRBV12-3/TRBV12-4	TRBJ1-1	many	TGTGCCAGCAGTTTACGGACAGGGAATATCGACCCGAGGAACACTGAAGCTTTCTTT	CASSLRTGNIDPRNTEAFF
.	TRBV6-5	TRBJ1-5	many	TGTGCCAGCAGTGAACAGGAAAATAGCAATCAGCCCCAGCATTTT	CASSEQENSNQPQHF
.	TRBV27	TRBJ1-2	many	TGTGCCAGCAGTTCCCGGACACTCTATAACTATGGCTACACCTTC	CASSSRTLYNYGYTF
.	TRBV15	TRBJ1-1	few	TGTGCCACCAGCTCCTCCGGGAGAACTTCGGCTTTCTTT	CATSSSGRTSAFF
.	TRBV12-3/TRBV12-4	TRBJ1-1	medium-sized	TGTGCCAGCAGTCCCCCGATGAACACTGAAGCTTTCTTT	CASSPPMNTEAFF
.	TRBV19	TRBJ1-1	many	TGTGCCAGTAGTATAGGGGGTCGGAACACTGAAGCTTTCTTT	CASSIGGRNTEAFF
.	TRBV7-6	TRBJ1-1	many	TGTGCCAGCAGCTTAGCGGGACCCAACACTGAAGCTTTCTTT	CASSLAGPNTEAFF
TRBD1	TRBV5-6	TRBJ2-1	many	TGTGCCAGCAGCTTGATGGGACAGGGGGTCGATGAGCAGTTCTTC	CASSLMGQGVDEQFF
.	TRBV27	TRBJ2-7	.	TGTGCCAGCAGTTCCCGGACACTCGAGCAGTACTTC	CASSSRTLEQYF
.	TRBV20-1	TRBJ2-5	.	TGCAGTGCTAGACCACGCACTCCGGATTTCGGGACCCAGTACTTC	CSARPRTPDFGTQYF
.	TRBV3-1	TRBJ1-5	.	TGTGCCAGCAGTCGGACCGGTCAGCCCCAGCATTTT	CASSRTGQPQHF
.	TRBV6-5	TRBJ1-4	medium-sized	TGTGCCAGCAGTTACTCGAACAGAGGGGAAAAACTGTTTTTT	CASSYSNRGEKLFF
.	TRBV20-1	TRBJ2-3	.	TGCAGTTGGGCACCTCGCACAGATACGCAGTATTTT	CSWAPRTDTQYF
.	TRBV5-1	TRBJ2-3	.	TGCGCCAGCAGCTTGCTGGCGACTCCGAACACAGATACGCAGTATTTT	CASSLLATPNTDTQYF
.	TRBV30	TRBJ1-2	.	TGTGCCTGCACCACGACACGATTTCGCGGCTACACCTTC	CACTTTRFRGYTF
TRBD2	TRBV10-3	TRBJ2-5	.	TGTGCCATCAGTACAGGGACTAGCGGCACAGAGACCCAGTACTTC	CAISTGTSGTETQYF
.	TRBV20-1	TRBJ2-1	medium-sized	TGCAGTGCTCGAGGACTTTCGCCCGACAATGAGCAGTTCTTC	CSARGLSPDNEQFF
.	TRBV7-3	TRBJ2-1	few	TGTGCCAGCAGCCCGGTAGGGGGGGCTCCGCTTGTTGAGCAGTTCTTC	CASSPVGGAPLVEQFF
TRBD1	TRBV18	TRBJ2-1	.	TGTGCCAGCTCACTCAGTCCCGGGACAGGGTCTGGGCAGTTCTTC	CASSLSPGTGSGQFF
.	TRBV28	TRBJ1-2	.	TGTGCCAGCAGTTTAGATTATCGCCGACCAAACTATGGCTACACCTTC	CASSLDYRRPNYGYTF
.	TRBV20-1	TRBJ2-1	many	TGCAGTGTCTCCGGGATCGAAGAGCAGTTCTTC	CSVSGIEEQFF
.	TRBV6-5	TRBJ2-3	medium-sized	TGTGCCAGCAGCCTAAAAGGCGGTTGGGGGTTCACAGATACGCAGTATTTT	CASSLKGGWGFTDTQYF